Listed below are T cell receptor beta chains from one sample, sequenced in a study of T-cell memory formation after mild COVID-19. TCRdb reprocessed the 5' RACE reads with MiXCR, giving one entry per CDR3 protein. The sample records around 510,000 distinct CDR3 sequences, roughly 20% being singletons. The specimen sequenced was PBMCs or a T cell subset sorted from them (not recorded which). The source of these receptors is an adult woman who had mild COVID-19 (a few samples of this study predate the infection). Cell type and time point are not known. CDR3s include the opening cysteine and the closing phenylalanine or tryptophan. The order of the fields is V gene, clone size, J gene, D gene, CDR3 DNA, CDR3 protein. The D gene is left open where the match is weak. Size tells how often a clone was seen (once, few, many) or the class of an expanded clone, and some rows leave it out.

v_gene: TRBV7-8
abundance: few
j_gene: TRBJ2-7
d_gene: NA
CDR3nt: TGTGCCAGCAGCTCAGGATTCGGACTATCCTACGAGCAGTACTTC
CDR3aa: CASSSGFGLSYEQYF

v_gene: TRBV12-3/TRBV12-4
abundance: NA
j_gene: TRBJ2-5
d_gene: TRBD1
CDR3nt: TGTGCCAGCAGTTTAATAAGGGGGCAAGGGGAGACCCAGTACTTC
CDR3aa: CASSLIRGQGETQYF

v_gene: TRBV5-5
abundance: NA
j_gene: TRBJ1-2
d_gene: NA
CDR3nt: TGTGCCAGCAGCTTCGGGGCGGCCTTTAGTGGCTACACCTTC
CDR3aa: CASSFGAAFSGYTF

v_gene: TRBV12-3/TRBV12-4
abundance: NA
j_gene: TRBJ1-1
d_gene: NA
CDR3nt: TGTGCCAGCAGTTTAAGGGGAATAAAGGGGACTGAAGCTTTCTTT
CDR3aa: CASSLRGIKGTEAFF

v_gene: TRBV20-1
abundance: NA
j_gene: TRBJ2-5
d_gene: TRBD1
CDR3nt: TGCAGTGCTGGACAGGGACCAAGAGAGACCCAGTACTTC
CDR3aa: CSAGQGPRETQYF

v_gene: TRBV7-9
abundance: few
j_gene: TRBJ1-1
d_gene: TRBD1
CDR3nt: TGTGCCAGCAGCTTATTGGACAGGAGTAATGAAGCTTTCTTT
CDR3aa: CASSLLDRSNEAFF

v_gene: TRBV13
abundance: few
j_gene: TRBJ1-1
d_gene: NA
CDR3nt: TGTGCCAGCAGCTTAATTGCAGGGGCCACTGAAGCTTTCTTT
CDR3aa: CASSLIAGATEAFF

v_gene: TRBV4-1
abundance: few
j_gene: TRBJ1-5
d_gene: NA
CDR3nt: TGCGCCAGCAGCCAAGGAGAGGGGGTGTATAGCAATCAGCCCCAGCATTTT
CDR3aa: CASSQGEGVYSNQPQHF

v_gene: TRBV28
abundance: few
j_gene: TRBJ2-1
d_gene: TRBD2
CDR3nt: TGTGCCAGCAGTTTATCCCGGACTAGCGGGGAGAATGAGCAGTTCTTC
CDR3aa: CASSLSRTSGENEQFF

v_gene: TRBV12-3/TRBV12-4
abundance: few
j_gene: TRBJ2-7
d_gene: NA
CDR3nt: TGTGCCAGCAGTTTTCAGGGATCGGTCTTTTGGAACGAGCAGTACTTC
CDR3aa: CASSFQGSVFWNEQYF

v_gene: TRBV4-2
abundance: NA
j_gene: TRBJ1-6
d_gene: NA
CDR3nt: TGTGCCAGCAGCCAAGATCACGGGGGCAACCTCCACTTT
CDR3aa: CASSQDHGGNLHF

v_gene: TRBV6-2/TRBV6-3
abundance: NA
j_gene: TRBJ1-5
d_gene: NA
CDR3nt: TGTGCCAGCAGTTACGGACCACAGCCCCAGCATTTT
CDR3aa: CASSYGPQPQHF

v_gene: TRBV20-1
abundance: NA
j_gene: TRBJ1-5
d_gene: NA
CDR3nt: TGCAGTGTTCCCCGGGGTCGAAGCAATCAGCCCCAGCATTTT
CDR3aa: CSVPRGRSNQPQHF

v_gene: TRBV18
abundance: many
j_gene: TRBJ1-2
d_gene: TRBD1
CDR3nt: TGTGCCAGCTCAGCCGACAGGGCTGATGGCTACACCTTC
CDR3aa: CASSADRADGYTF

v_gene: TRBV5-1
abundance: NA
j_gene: TRBJ2-7
d_gene: NA
CDR3nt: TGCGCCAGCAGCTTGGCCTCAGGCAGTGGCTACGAGCAGTACTTC
CDR3aa: CASSLASGSGYEQYF

v_gene: TRBV27
abundance: NA
j_gene: TRBJ1-4
d_gene: NA
CDR3nt: TGTGCCAGCAGTTTATCATCCCGAACAGGACTACTTAATGAAAAACTGTTTTTT
CDR3aa: CASSLSSRTGLLNEKLFF

v_gene: TRBV24-1
abundance: few
j_gene: TRBJ2-1
d_gene: TRBD2
CDR3nt: TGTGCCACCGGGGCGGGTATGGGCCGGGGGGATGAGCAGTTCTTC
CDR3aa: CATGAGMGRGDEQFF

v_gene: TRBV20-1
abundance: few
j_gene: TRBJ2-7
d_gene: NA
CDR3nt: TGCAGTGCTAGAGACCTCCCCCCCTACGAGCAGTACTTC
CDR3aa: CSARDLPPYEQYF

v_gene: TRBV12-3/TRBV12-4
abundance: NA
j_gene: TRBJ1-1
d_gene: NA
CDR3nt: TGTGCCAGCAGTTTAGCCTGGGAGAGCGGGGTCACTGAAGCTTTCTTT
CDR3aa: CASSLAWESGVTEAFF

v_gene: TRBV7-2
abundance: NA
j_gene: TRBJ2-3
d_gene: NA
CDR3nt: TGTGCCAGCGGCTACGGGAGAAGCACAGATACGCAGTATTTT
CDR3aa: CASGYGRSTDTQYF

v_gene: TRBV20-1
abundance: many
j_gene: TRBJ2-6
d_gene: NA
CDR3nt: TGCAGTGCTAGTTCGGCCAGCCGCTCTGGGGCCAACGTCCTGACTTTC
CDR3aa: CSASSASRSGANVLTF

v_gene: TRBV20-1
abundance: few
j_gene: TRBJ1-2
d_gene: TRBD1
CDR3nt: TGCAGTGCCACCCCCCGGACAGGATCTAACTATGGCTACACCTTC
CDR3aa: CSATPRTGSNYGYTF

v_gene: TRBV20-1
abundance: NA
j_gene: TRBJ2-5
d_gene: TRBD2
CDR3nt: TGCAGTGCTAGTCGCCATTCGACTAGCGGCCAAGAGACCCAGTACTTC
CDR3aa: CSASRHSTSGQETQYF